This T cell receptor beta chain was profiled in a study of blood T cell repertoires in COVID-19. This CDR3 has 18 residues. Germline CDR1 reads LGHNA; CDR2 reads YNFKEQ. V shed 0 bases, J shed 4 bases, and the junction held 11 bases outside the gene matches. Repertoires were generated with immunoSEQ multiplex PCR, while TCRdb's copy carries only in-frame clones and drops some. The top ten hold about 16% of the sample, which has about 60,000 clones, roughly 85% seen once. The sequence was collected from a human donor in a cohort sampled during active COVID-19. The sample consisted of peripheral blood. The rearrangement uses TRBV4-2 and TRBJ2-2; 7 bases are shared with TRBD1. As DNA, the CDR3 is TGTGCCAGCAGCCAAGAAGGCTCGGGACAGATAGCCACCGGGGAGCTGTTTTTT. Its protein product is CASSQEGSGQIATGELFF.